These 31 T cell receptor beta chains came from one sample sequenced in a study of blood T cells in healthy people across ages. It was with a sample-barcoded 5' primer and a J-beta primer mix that a second PCR of roughly 7 to 12 cycles was run. TCRdb re-derived calls from the 5' RACE reads in MiXCR, one entry per CDR3 protein. The sample yields approximately 1,000,000 distinct CDR3 sequences, about two fifths seen once. The specimen sequenced was blood. The receptors were gathered from a man aged 18 to 30 in good health.

The chain has TRBV12-3 or TRBV12-4 and TRBJ1-5, with TRBD1 identical over 7 bases. This CDR3 spans 16 amino acids. V trimming: 5 bases; J trimming: 5 bases; junction bases outside the gene matches: 12. The CDR3 DNA reads as TGTGCCAGCAGTCCTGGGCCGGGACAGACTGATCAGCCCCAGCATTTT. It translates to CASSPGPGQTDQPQHF.

The rearrangement links TRBV25-1 to TRBJ2-3; D gene uncertain. The CDR3 length is 14 residues. Trimming removed 0 bases from V and 6 bases from J, with 10 bases in between. Germline V gene sequence: CDR1 MGHDK, CDR2 SYGVNS. The CDR3 spells CASSEYPTTDTQYF. The CDR3 DNA follows: TGTGCCAGCAGTGAATATCCCACTACGGATACGCAGTATTTT.

This clonotype occurred many times. J is TRBJ2-5 and V is TRBV5-5; no clear D. Germline CDR1 and CDR2: SGHKS and YYEKEE (reference sequence). V was clipped by 0 bases and J by 0 bases, with 3 bases between them. The CDR3 loop spans 13 amino acids. The DNA of the CDR3 is TGTGCCAGCAGCTTGGCCAACCAAGAGACCCAGTACTTC. This codes for CASSLANQETQYF.

This clonotype was counted many times. The chain couples TRBV7-9 to TRBJ2-6, with D unclear. V lost 1 base, J lost 0 bases, and 4 bases lay in between. This CDR3 is built from 15 residues. Germline loops: CDR1 SEHNR, CDR2 FQNEAQ (reference sequence). The CDR3 DNA follows: TGTGCCAGCAGCTTAGTCGGCTCTGGGGCCAACGTCCTGACTTTC. Its translation is CASSLVGSGANVLTF. Combining the CDR3 with reference TRBV7-9 and TRBJ2-6 gives the whole variable domain DTGVSQNPRHKITKRGQNVTFRCDPISEHNRLYWYRQTLGQGPEFLTYFQNEAQLEKSRLLSDRFSAERPKGSFSTLEIQRTEQGDSAMYLCASSLVGSGANVLTFGAGSRLTVL.

The V gene is TRBV11-2, the J gene TRBJ1-4, with a weak D call TRBD1 (5 bases). Germline CDR1 SGHAT, CDR2 FQNNGV. Trimming shortened V by 5 bases and J by 8 bases, and 18 bases separated the two germline ends. The CDR3 is made up of 15 amino acids. CDR3 coding DNA: TGTGCCAGCAGCCAACTTACAGGCGAAGGGGAAAAACTGTTTTTT. This translates into CASSQLTGEGEKLFF.

J is TRBJ1-3 and V is TRBV7-2; tentatively, D is TRBD1 (5 bases). CDR3 length equals 15 residues. The germline gives CDR1 SGHTA, CDR2 FQGNSA. V lost 4 bases and J 8 bases, leaving 18 bases between the germline ends. DNA of the CDR3: TGTGCCAGCAGCTACCACCACCGGGACGTGGACACCATATATTTT. It is translated as CASSYHHRDVDTIYF.

V and J are TRBV6-5 and TRBJ1-2; weak D call: TRBD1 (5 bases). CDR1 and CDR2 from the germline V gene are MNHEY and SVGAGI. This CDR3 has 15 amino acids. Trimming took off 5 bases at V and 4 bases at J, with 17 bases between the two ends. In nucleotides, the CDR3 is TGTGCCAGCAGTCCCATACGCGGGGCTGGCTATGGCTACACCTTC. This codes for CASSPIRGAGYGYTF.

The chain recombines TRBV7-2 with TRBJ2-2; D unclear. The CDR3 extends over 12 amino acids. Germline V gene sequence: CDR1 SGHTA, CDR2 FQGNSA. The V and J ends lost 3 bases and 8 bases respectively, with 7 bases between them. The CDR3 here is CASSFLTGELFF. CDR3 nucleotides: TGTGCCAGCAGCTTCCTTACGGGGGAGCTGTTTTTT.

The J gene is TRBJ1-1, the V gene TRBV7-6; 8 nucleotides match TRBD1. Germline V gives CDR1 SGHVS, CDR2 FNYEAQ. This CDR3 region has 15 residues. Trimming took 4 bases from V and 8 from J; bases not matched to a gene: 12. The DNA of the CDR3 is TGTGCCAGCAGCTCAAAAGATCGAGGACAGGGAGAAGCTTTCTTT. This gives the protein CASSSKDRGQGEAFF. Full variable domain (remainder filled in from reference TRBV7-6 and TRBJ1-1): GAGVSQSPRYKVTKRGQDVALRCDPISGHVSLYWYRQALGQGPEFLTYFNYEAQQDKSGLPNDRFSAERPEGSISTLTIQRTEQRDSAMYRCASSSKDRGQGEAFFGQGTRLTVV.

Of note for this clonotype: One junction end does not reproduce the germline sequence, and a read error may be involved. V is TRBV2 and J is TRBJ1-1; D is unclear. This CDR3 contains 10 residues. Germline values: CDR1 SNHLY, CDR2 FYNNEI. The CDR3 spells CASSGPIAFF. CDR3 nucleotides: TGTGCCAGTAGTGGCCCTATCGCTTTCTTT. The variable domain in full, with the rest retrieved from reference TRBV2 and TRBJ1-1, is EPEVTQTPSHQVTQMGQEVILRCVPISNHLYFYWYRQILGQKVEFLVSFYNNEISEKSEIFDDQFSVERPDGSNFTLKIRSTKLEDSAMYFCASSGPIAFFGQGTRLTVV.

This clonotype came up a few times. The genes are TRBV14 and TRBJ2-1; D unresolved. This CDR3 is built from 15 residues. CDR1 is SGHDN, CDR2 FVKESK, per germline. Trimming took off 4 bases at V and 0 bases at J, with 10 bases between the two ends. CDR3 sequence reads: CASSPTDSSYNEQFF. The CDR3 DNA is TGTGCCAGCAGCCCTACGGATAGCTCCTACAATGAGCAGTTCTTC.

The rearrangement links TRBV7-2 to TRBJ2-3; 7 bases map to TRBD1. The germline V gene encodes CDR1 SGHTA and CDR2 FQGNSA. CDR3 length equals 16 residues. Unmatched junction bases numbered 9, after V lost 5 bases and J lost 1 base. This CDR3 is CASSRRDSVRTDTQYF. Written as DNA, the CDR3 is TGTGCCAGCAGCCGTCGGGACAGTGTGCGCACAGATACGCAGTATTTT.

The chain uses TRBV14 and TRBJ1-4; no reliable D call. The germline V and J ends were trimmed by 7 bases and 2 bases, with 23 bases remaining between them. The CDR3 consists of 18 residues. Germline CDR1 reads SGHDN; CDR2 reads FVKESK. CDR3 protein: CASTTRDRIQGTNEKLFF. CDR3 in DNA: TGTGCCAGCACCACCCGGGATAGGATCCAAGGGACTAATGAAAAACTGTTTTTT.

The chain combines TRBV7-9 with TRBJ2-1; the D gene is possibly TRBD2 (5 bases). V was clipped by 3 bases and J by 7 bases, with 25 bases between them. The CDR3 extends over 18 amino acids. Germline CDR1 reads SEHNR; CDR2 reads FQNEAQ (reference sequence). CDR3: CASSFSTPLGRGINEQFF. CDR3 DNA: TGTGCCAGCAGCTTCTCCACCCCTTTGGGAAGAGGGATAAATGAGCAGTTCTTC. Full variable domain (missing parts from reference TRBV7-9 and TRBJ2-1): DTGVSQNPRHKITKRGQNVTFRCDPISEHNRLYWYRQTLGQGPEFLTYFQNEAQLEKSRLLSDRFSAERPKGSFSTLEIQRTEQGDSAMYLCASSFSTPLGRGINEQFFGPGTRLTVL.

The chain uses TRBV6-2 or TRBV6-3 and TRBJ1-2; 7 bases fit TRBD1. Germline V gene lookup returns CDR1 MNHEY and CDR2 SVGEGT. The CDR3 length is 19 residues. Trimming cost V 2 bases and J 4 bases; bases outside gene matches: 19. CDR3 protein: CASSYAQRQGLDSGYGYTF. For the CDR3, the DNA is TGTGCCAGCAGTTACGCCCAAAGACAGGGTTTGGACTCGGGCTATGGCTACACCTTC.

This clonotype was detected only a few times. This chain joins TRBV7-9 and TRBJ1-2; D is unclear. Trimming stripped 3 bases from V and 4 bases from J, with 21 bases between. The CDR3 is made up of 17 amino acids. The germline V gene encodes CDR1 SEHNR and CDR2 FQNEAQ (reference sequence). CDR3 protein: CASSFRAGEWPIYGYTF. For the CDR3, the DNA is TGTGCCAGCAGCTTCCGGGCCGGGGAGTGGCCCATCTATGGCTACACCTTC.

A remark on this clonotype: A read error may produce the germline difference seen at one junction end. This sequence joins TRBV12-3 or TRBV12-4 and TRBJ1-5, with D unclear. The CDR3 consists of 16 residues. The CDR3 sequence is CAGSFQRDFSNQPQHF. The DNA for the CDR3 is TGTGCCGGCAGTTTTCAGAGGGATTTTAGCAATCAGCCCCAGCATTTT.

This clonotype was observed a single time. Without the conserved terminal phenylalanine or tryptophan, this CDR3 likely stems from a read error. The V call is TRBV9, the J call TRBJ1-2; D ambiguous. V lost 0 bases to trimming and J lost 3 bases, with 12 bases between them. Germline V gene sequence: CDR1 SGDLS, CDR2 YYNGEE. There are 15 residues in the CDR3. As DNA, the CDR3 is TGTGCCAGCAGCGTAGGCCGGTTTGGTTACTATGGCTACACCATC. It encodes CASSVGRFGYYGYTI.

CDR3 in DNA: TGTGCCAGCAGCGGTGGAAAAAGCGGGACTAGCACAGATACGCAGTATTTT. This sequence encodes CASSGGKSGTSTDTQYF. This chain links TRBV7-2 with TRBJ2-3, with 7 bases lining up with TRBD2. The V and J ends lost 5 bases and 0 bases, in that order; junction bases with no gene match: 11. The CDR3 runs 17 residues. Germline V gives CDR1 SGHTA, CDR2 FQGNSA.

This clonotype turned up a few times. The chain has TRBV7-2 and TRBJ1-2; D not resolved. Germline loops: CDR1 SGHTA, CDR2 FQGNSA. Trimming pared 5 bases from V and 0 bases from J, leaving 13 bases between. The CDR3 spans 15 residues. CDR3 sequence: CASSPPAASNYGYTF. The CDR3 region has the DNA TGTGCCAGCAGCCCCCCCGCGGCTTCTAACTATGGCTACACCTTC. Full variable domain (rest looked up from reference TRBV7-2 and TRBJ1-2): GAGVSQSPSNKVTEKGKDVELRCDPISGHTALYWYRQSLGQGLEFLIYFQGNSAPDKSGLPSDRFSAERTGGSVSTLTIQRTQQEDSAVYLCASSPPAASNYGYTFGSGTRLTVV.

This clonotype turned up a few times. This chain uses TRBV7-9 with TRBJ2-5; 10 bases map to TRBD1. The DNA end favors TRBJ2-7, so the J call may be wrong. The V gene's germline CDR1 is SEHNR and CDR2 FQNEAQ (reference sequence). This CDR3 contains 14 residues. The CDR3 DNA follows: TGTGCCAGCGGTTTTTGGGACAGGGGATACGAGCAGTACTTC. It encodes CASGFWDRGYEQYF.

The V and J genes are TRBV5-5 and TRBJ1-4; the D is unclear. The germline V gene has CDR1 SGHKS and CDR2 YYEKEE (reference sequence). V was cut by 1 base and J by 7 bases, with 5 bases left in between. This CDR3 spans 12 amino acids. The CDR3 here is CASSLWGEKLFF. The CDR3 bases are TGTGCCAGCAGCTTGTGGGGTGAAAAACTGTTTTTT.

The genes are TRBV5-5 and TRBJ2-7; D gene unclear. V was trimmed by 2 bases and J by 5 bases, leaving 5 bases between them. Germline-derived CDR1 and CDR2 are SGHKS and YYEKEE (reference sequence). The CDR3 has 11 residues. The chain's CDR3 is CASSLFHEQYF. The CDR3 nucleotides are TGTGCCAGCAGCTTATTCCACGAGCAGTACTTC.

Only a few counts were recorded for this clonotype. This chain connects TRBV6-6 to TRBJ1-5; unclear D gene. The ends were cut back, 0 bases at V and 8 bases at J, with 8 bases in the middle. Germline CDR1 is MNHNY and CDR2 is SVGAGI (reference sequence). The CDR3 sequence is 13 residues long. The CDR3 sequence: CASSYSFTEPQHF. The CDR3 coding sequence is TGTGCCAGCAGTTACTCGTTCACTGAGCCCCAGCATTTT.

The chain combines TRBV27 with TRBJ2-5; 7 bases fit TRBD1. CDR3 length: 15 amino acids. Trimming took 5 bases from V and 4 from J; bases not matched to a gene: 10. Germline-derived CDR1 and CDR2 are MNHEY and SMNVEV (reference sequence). CDR3 sequence reads: CASSPTGVFRETQYF. In DNA, the CDR3 is TGTGCCAGCAGTCCCACAGGGGTATTCCGAGAGACCCAGTACTTC.

The rearrangement uses TRBV6-5 and TRBJ2-2, with TRBD2 as a possible D gene (6 bases). This CDR3 has 14 residues. Germline CDR1 MNHEY, CDR2 SVGAGI. Trimming took 6 bases from V and 4 from J, leaving 12 bases between them. CDR3 loop: CASSRGTSTGELFF. CDR3 sequence (DNA): TGTGCCAGCAGCCGGGGGACTTCCACCGGGGAGCTGTTTTTT.

The chain recombines TRBV20-1 with TRBJ2-1, with TRBD2 matching 7 bases. The germline CDR1 and CDR2 sequences are DFQATT and SNEGSKA (reference sequence). This CDR3 is 12 amino acids long. Losses at the gene ends were 1 base for V and 6 bases for J; bases not matched to a gene: 0. In DNA, the CDR3 is TGCAGTGCTAGAGGACTAGCCAATGAGCAGTTCTTC. Amino acid sequence: CSARGLANEQFF.

This clonotype showed up just a few times. This chain links TRBV4-2 with TRBJ2-1; a possible D gene is TRBD1 (8 bases). CDR1 LGHNA and CDR2 YNFKEQ come from the germline V gene. The CDR3 spans 14 residues. Trimming took off 0 bases at V and 11 bases at J, with 14 bases between the two ends. CDR3 coding DNA: TGTGCCAGCAGCCAAGAAAGGACAGGGACTAAGCAGTTCTTC. Translation gives CASSQERTGTKQFF.

The rearrangement joins TRBV29-1 to TRBJ2-4, with 12 bases aligning to TRBD2. The DNA end favors TRBJ2-5, so the J call may be wrong. Germline CDR1 reads SQVTM; CDR2 reads ANQGSEA. The CDR3 contains 17 residues. The CDR3 region has the DNA TGCAGCGTTGACGAAACGACTAGCGGGAGCGCAATCGAGACCCAGTACTTC. This sequence encodes CSVDETTSGSAIETQYF.

The gene calls are TRBV7-6 and TRBJ2-1; D is uncertain. Per the germline V gene, CDR1 is SGHVS and CDR2 is FNYEAQ. The CDR3 loop spans 15 amino acids. V shed 4 bases and J shed 0 bases, with 10 bases lying between them. The DNA of the CDR3 is TGTGCCAGCAGCTCTAAGTCTAGCTCCTACAATGAGCAGTTCTTC. Translated: CASSSKSSSYNEQFF.

This sequence joins TRBV7-2 and TRBJ1-5, with D possibly being TRBD1 (5 bases). The V and J ends lost 5 bases and 5 bases respectively, with 13 bases between them. The CDR3 spans 14 residues. Germline loops: CDR1 SGHTA, CDR2 FQGNSA. CDR3: CASSLDSEDQPQHF. The CDR3 bases are TGTGCCAGCAGCCTCGACAGTGAGGATCAGCCCCAGCATTTT. The variable domain in full, with the rest retrieved from reference TRBV7-2 and TRBJ1-5, is GAGVSQSPSNKVTEKGKDVELRCDPISGHTALYWYRQSLGQGLEFLIYFQGNSAPDKSGLPSDRFSAERTGGSVSTLTIQRTQQEDSAVYLCASSLDSEDQPQHFGDGTRLSIL.